This T cell receptor (beta chain) is from a study of beta chain features in type 1 diabetes. Sequencing targeted expressed TCRB transcripts, as all isolated RNA had been reverse transcribed. Sequenced by immunoSEQ multiplex PCR; TCRdb stores in-frame clones only, minus some. The profile covers 35,000 to 50,000 clones, with 50% appearing a single time and more than 0.2% taken by the ten largest. The V end was cut by 5 bases, the J end by 7 bases, with 15 bases between. The CDR3 totals 14 residues. Germline lookup yields CDR1 SGHVS and CDR2 FQNEAQ. This clone was observed a handful of times. Material for sequencing was stem cell memory CD4+ T cells from blood. The chain links TRBV7-8 to TRBJ1-5; weak D call: TRBD1 (6 bases). This receptor was obtained from a woman under 40 in good health. CDR3 nucleotides: TGTGCCAGCAGCGCAGGGGTTTTCGGGCAGCCCCAGCATTTT. Amino acids: CASSAGVFGQPQHF.